This TCR beta chain was recorded in a study of Graves' ophthalmopathy and Graves' hyperthyroidism. The wider study: Specimen type is peripheral blood, obtained at initial diagnosis before any treatment. Study-wide results and limits: In predicting ophthalmopathy progression, the model reached over 70% sensitivity and 72% to 85% specificity.

Beta-chain TCR CDR3 regions were amplified from RNA transcripts. After a first-round RT-PCR with HTBI primers, a second-round multiplex PCR was run. TCRdb recomputed calls from the multiplex PCR reads with MiXCR, one row per CDR3 protein. Of roughly 700,000 distinct CDR3 sequences in the sample, about 44% were seen once. The CDR3 is made up of 15 amino acids. V lost 11 bases and J 4 bases, leaving 19 bases between the germline ends. Germline-derived CDR1 and CDR2 are KGHDR and SFDVKD. To note about this clonotype: Its matching antigen is unknown.

Ophthalmopathy cases showed moderate-to-severe activity, scoring CAS ≥3 and NOSPECS ≥4, with duration under 3 months. The sample was peripheral blood. The sequence was obtained from an adult man with Graves' ophthalmopathy. The V gene is TRBV24-1, the J gene TRBJ2-2; a weak D match, TRBD1 (6 bases). The CDR3 coding sequence is TGTGCCAGCTGGGGATTGGGGGCGGGCACCGGGGAGCTGTTTTTT. Its protein product is CASWGLGAGTGELFF.